The clone carrying this T cell receptor beta chain was counted a single time. Its antigen is not known. The treatment was: approximately 11-day PBMC culture with coronavirus spike peptide pools or control peptides (ViraFEST assay). Once peptide pools had expanded antigen-specific T cells, ViraFEST sequenced TCRs. The data originate from a study of vaccination and CD4 T cells after COVID-19. Whole-study context: Post-COVID draws followed diagnosis by a median roughly 100 days (range 35 to 161).

This CDR3 is built from 15 residues. V gave up 6 bases and J gave up 2 bases; unmatched junction bases: 3. Germline V gene data show CDR1 as DFQATT and CDR2 as SNEGSKA (reference sequence). Sequenced with the Oncomine TCR Beta short-read assay was DNA taken from cultured CD4+ T cells. One entry per CDR3 protein, called by TCRdb with MiXCR from the PCR reads. The sample records around 1,600 distinct CDR3 sequences, about 80% being singletons. Study-wide findings and caveats: Spike mono-reactivity marked 304 of 307 vaccine-specific clones in convalescent patients.

The chain joins TRBV20-1 to TRBJ2-1; 14 bases line up with TRBD2. Here the sequenced sample was CD4+ T cells from blood, cultured in vitro, taken after SARS-CoV-2 vaccination. The TCR sequence derives from a human donor who had recovered from COVID-19. CDR3 sequence (DNA): TGCAGTGCCTCGACTAGCGGGGGGGCCTACAATGAGCAGTTCTTC. Translated, it gives CSASTSGGAYNEQFF.